The clone carrying this T cell receptor beta chain turned up a few times. Its antigen remains unidentified. This sample is drawn from a study of blood T cells in healthy people across ages. Isolation recovered at least 6 million PBMCs from every sample. A J-beta primer mix and a sample-barcoded 5' primer were used in a second PCR of roughly 7 to 12 cycles. TCRdb redid the calling of the 5' RACE reads with MiXCR, one entry per CDR3 protein. The data hold hundreds of thousands of distinct CDR3 sequences, with more than 20% observed a single time. Findings and caveats of the study: Unsorted PBMCs prevented conclusive naive versus antigen-experienced comparison.

The CDR3 sequence is 17 residues long. Trimming stripped 1 base from V and 0 bases from J, with 16 bases between. CDR1 is DFQATT and CDR2 is SNEGSKA in the germline V gene (reference sequence). This sequence was found in a man in his 70s in good health. Material for sequencing was blood. The genes are TRBV20-1 and TRBJ2-1, with a tentative D call TRBD2 (6 bases). CDR3 sequence (DNA): TGCAGTGCTAGAGTAGCGGATGGTAAGAGCTCCTACAATGAGCAGTTCTTC. It yields the protein CSARVADGKSSYNEQFF.